This record concerns one TCR beta chain sequence. This sample is drawn from a study of blood T cell repertoires in COVID-19. Study-wide background: Whether acute or convalescent, the COVID-19 samples came from the United States, Italy and Spain. Nucleic acid was either cDNA or gDNA, and it came from T cells, B-cell-depleted T cells, or PBMCs.

The authors' processing: Researchers report that nucleated cell counts were estimated from reference gene primer amplification. Only in-frame clones appear in the TCRdb table, and some are missing; sequencing was by immunoSEQ multiplex PCR. That table gives V, J and clone size, and the DNA gave D and trimming. The sample includes tens of thousands of clones, around nine tenths of them seen just once. Germline V gene sequence: CDR1 MNHEY, CDR2 SVGAGI. Trimming shortened V by 2 bases and J by 0 bases, and 4 bases separated the two germline ends. This CDR3 comprises 14 residues. The V gene is TRBV6-5, the J gene TRBJ1-4, with D hard to call. Sequenced input: peripheral blood. This TCR was sampled from a man aged 65 to 85 with acute or convalescent COVID-19. The CDR3 loop is CASSYRTTNEKLFF. The DNA of the CDR3 is TGTGCCAGCAGTTACCGTACAACTAATGAAAAACTGTTTTTT.